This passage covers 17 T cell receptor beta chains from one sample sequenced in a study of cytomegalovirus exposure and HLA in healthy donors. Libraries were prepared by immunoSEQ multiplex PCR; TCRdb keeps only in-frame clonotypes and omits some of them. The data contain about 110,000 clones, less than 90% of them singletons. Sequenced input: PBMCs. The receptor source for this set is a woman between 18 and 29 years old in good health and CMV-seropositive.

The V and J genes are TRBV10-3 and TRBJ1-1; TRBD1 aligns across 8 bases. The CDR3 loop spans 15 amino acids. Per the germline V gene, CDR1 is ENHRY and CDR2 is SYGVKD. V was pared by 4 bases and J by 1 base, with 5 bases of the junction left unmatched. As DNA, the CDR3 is TGTGCCATCAGTGTCCAGGGGGCGCGGAACACTGAAGCTTTCTTT. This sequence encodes CAISVQGARNTEAFF.

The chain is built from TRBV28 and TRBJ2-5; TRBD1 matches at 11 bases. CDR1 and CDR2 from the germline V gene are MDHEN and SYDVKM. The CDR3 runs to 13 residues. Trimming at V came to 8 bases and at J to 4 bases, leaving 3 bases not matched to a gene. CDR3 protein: CASRDRGGETQYF. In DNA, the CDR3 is TGTGCCAGCCGGGACAGGGGGGGAGAGACCCAGTACTTC.

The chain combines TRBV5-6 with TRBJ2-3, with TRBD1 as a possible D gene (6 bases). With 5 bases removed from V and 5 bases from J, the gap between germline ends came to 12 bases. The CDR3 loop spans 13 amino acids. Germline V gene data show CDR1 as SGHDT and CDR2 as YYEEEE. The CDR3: CASRLQGVDTQYF. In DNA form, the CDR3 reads TGTGCCAGCAGACTACAGGGTGTAGATACGCAGTATTTT.

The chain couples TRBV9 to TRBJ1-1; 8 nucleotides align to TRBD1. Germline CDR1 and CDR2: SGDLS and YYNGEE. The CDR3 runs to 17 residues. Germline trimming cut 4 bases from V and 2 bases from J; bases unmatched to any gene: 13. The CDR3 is CASSHGQGKFGNTEAFF. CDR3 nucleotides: TGTGCCAGCAGCCACGGACAGGGAAAGTTTGGCAACACTGAAGCTTTCTTT.

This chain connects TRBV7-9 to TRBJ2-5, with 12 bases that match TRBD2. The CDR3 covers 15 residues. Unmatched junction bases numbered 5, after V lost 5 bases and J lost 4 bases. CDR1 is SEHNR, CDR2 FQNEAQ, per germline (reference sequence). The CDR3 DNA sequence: TGTGCCAGCAGCCGACTAGCGGGGGAGGGAGAGACCCAGTACTTC. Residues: CASSRLAGEGETQYF.

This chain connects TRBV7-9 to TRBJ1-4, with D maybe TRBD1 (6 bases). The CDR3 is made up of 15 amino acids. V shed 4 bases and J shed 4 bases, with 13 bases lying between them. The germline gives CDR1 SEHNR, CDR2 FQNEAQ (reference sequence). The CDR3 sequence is CASSSQGSHNEKLFF. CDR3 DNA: TGTGCCAGCAGCTCCCAGGGGTCCCATAATGAAAAACTGTTTTTT.

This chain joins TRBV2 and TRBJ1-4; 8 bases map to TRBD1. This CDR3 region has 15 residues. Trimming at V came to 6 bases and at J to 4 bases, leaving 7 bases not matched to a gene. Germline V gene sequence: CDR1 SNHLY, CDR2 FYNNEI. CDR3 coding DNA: TGTGCCAGCAGGACACCGGGACAGGATAATGAAAAACTGTTTTTT. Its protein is CASRTPGQDNEKLFF. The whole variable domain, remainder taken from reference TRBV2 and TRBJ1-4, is EPEVTQTPSHQVTQMGQEVILRCVPISNHLYFYWYRQILGQKVEFLVSFYNNEISEKSEIFDDQFSVERPDGSNFTLKIRSTKLEDSAMYFCASRTPGQDNEKLFFGSGTQLSVL.

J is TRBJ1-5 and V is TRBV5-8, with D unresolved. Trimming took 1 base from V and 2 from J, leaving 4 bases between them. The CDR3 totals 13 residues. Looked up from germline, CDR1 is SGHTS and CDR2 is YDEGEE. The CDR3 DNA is TGTGCCAGCAGCTTGTCGGGCAATCAGCCCCAGCATTTT. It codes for CASSLSGNQPQHF.

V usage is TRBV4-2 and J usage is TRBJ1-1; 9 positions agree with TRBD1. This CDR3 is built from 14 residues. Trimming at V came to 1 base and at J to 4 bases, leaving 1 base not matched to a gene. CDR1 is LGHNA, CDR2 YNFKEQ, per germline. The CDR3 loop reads CASSQVTGGTEAFF. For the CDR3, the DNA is TGTGCCAGCAGCCAAGTGACAGGGGGCACTGAAGCTTTCTTT.

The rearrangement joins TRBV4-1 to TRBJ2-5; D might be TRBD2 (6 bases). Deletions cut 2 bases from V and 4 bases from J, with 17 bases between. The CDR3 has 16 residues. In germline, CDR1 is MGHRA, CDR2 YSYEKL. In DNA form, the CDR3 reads TGCGCCAGCAGCCAATCTGGACAAAGGAGGGGAGAGACCCAGTACTTC. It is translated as CASSQSGQRRGETQYF.

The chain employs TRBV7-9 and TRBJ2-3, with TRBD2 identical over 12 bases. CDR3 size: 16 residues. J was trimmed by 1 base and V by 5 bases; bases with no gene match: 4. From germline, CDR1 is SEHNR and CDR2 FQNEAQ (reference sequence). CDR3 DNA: TGTGCCAGCAGCCCGCGGACTAGCGGGGGCACAGATACGCAGTATTTT. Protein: CASSPRTSGGTDTQYF.

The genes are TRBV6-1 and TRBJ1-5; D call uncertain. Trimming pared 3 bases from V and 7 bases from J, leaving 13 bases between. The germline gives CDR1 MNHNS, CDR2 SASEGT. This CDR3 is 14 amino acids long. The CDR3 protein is CASSEYGQRQPQHF. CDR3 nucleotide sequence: TGTGCCAGCAGTGAGTATGGTCAGCGGCAGCCCCAGCATTTT.

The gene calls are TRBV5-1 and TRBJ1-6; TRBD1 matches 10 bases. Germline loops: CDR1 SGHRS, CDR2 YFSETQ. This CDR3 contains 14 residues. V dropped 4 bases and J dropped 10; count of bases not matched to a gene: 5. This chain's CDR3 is CASSPGQGGSPLHF. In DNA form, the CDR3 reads TGCGCCAGCAGCCCCGGACAGGGGGGATCACCCCTCCACTTT.

In DNA, the CDR3 is TGCGCCAGCAGCCAAGACGGACAGGGGAGGCGAAAACTGTTTTTT. It translates to CASSQDGQGRRKLFF. The V and J genes are TRBV4-3 and TRBJ1-4, with TRBD1 matching 9 bases. CDR1 and CDR2 from the germline V gene are LGHNA and YSLEER. This CDR3 region has 15 residues. The trim removed 0 bases at V and 10 bases at J, leaving 6 bases unmatched.

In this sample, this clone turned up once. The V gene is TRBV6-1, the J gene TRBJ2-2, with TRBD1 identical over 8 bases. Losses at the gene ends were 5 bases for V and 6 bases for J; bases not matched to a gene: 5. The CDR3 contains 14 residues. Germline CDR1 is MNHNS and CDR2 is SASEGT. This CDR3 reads CASSSGQGSGELFF. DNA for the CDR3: TGTGCCAGCAGTTCTGGACAGGGATCCGGGGAGCTGTTTTTT.

This CDR3 is CASSLGNLWGRNTEAFF. CDR3 DNA: TGTGCCAGCAGTTTGGGGAATTTATGGGGGCGGAACACTGAAGCTTTCTTT. This chain connects TRBV28 to TRBJ1-1; D is perhaps TRBD1 (6 bases). V was shortened by 3 bases and J by 1 base, with 18 bases between the two germline ends. Germline V gene lookup returns CDR1 MDHEN and CDR2 SYDVKM. This CDR3 contains 17 residues.

Here the CDR3 reads CASTTAGTTTQYF. The CDR3 DNA is TGTGCCAGCACTACAGCCGGGACAACGACGCAGTATTTT. The gene calls are TRBV25-1 and TRBJ2-3, with D perhaps TRBD1 (6 bases). The germline V gene has CDR1 MGHDK and CDR2 SYGVNS. Trimming cost V 7 bases and J 9 bases, with 17 bases left between them. The CDR3 has 13 residues.